This TCR beta chain emerged from a study of beta chain features in type 1 diabetes. Study background: No patient-donor differences in age, gender, total cells or subset yield. Analysis included over 100,000,000 sorted cells drawn from all samples. Points from the study as a whole: VDJ junctions sequenced from type 1 diabetes patients showed fewer insertions and more deletions. Moderate yet significant TCRB CDR3 shortening was seen in Type 1 diabetes patients in all four CD4+ subsets.

This clone turned up a few times. Its antigen is currently unknown. All sorted populations exceeded 95% purity. Expressed TCRB transcripts were sequenced because the entire RNA isolate underwent reverse transcription. TCRdb's table, derived via immunoSEQ multiplex PCR, lists solely in-frame clones and lacks some. This table has about 710,000 clones, about an eighth appearing once. The source material was naive CD4+ T cells from blood. The clonotype comes from a man in his late teens or twenties with type 1 diabetes.

CDR3 region: CASSLLFLAGGEQFF. The CDR3 coding sequence is TGTGCCAGCAGCTTACTTTTTCTAGCGGGAGGTGAGCAGTTCTTC. The chain has TRBV7-9 and TRBJ2-1; 11 nucleotides align to TRBD2. V lost 2 bases and J lost 9; bases outside the gene matches: 6. The CDR3 is 15 amino acids. Germline CDR1 is SEHNR and CDR2 is FQNEAQ (reference sequence).